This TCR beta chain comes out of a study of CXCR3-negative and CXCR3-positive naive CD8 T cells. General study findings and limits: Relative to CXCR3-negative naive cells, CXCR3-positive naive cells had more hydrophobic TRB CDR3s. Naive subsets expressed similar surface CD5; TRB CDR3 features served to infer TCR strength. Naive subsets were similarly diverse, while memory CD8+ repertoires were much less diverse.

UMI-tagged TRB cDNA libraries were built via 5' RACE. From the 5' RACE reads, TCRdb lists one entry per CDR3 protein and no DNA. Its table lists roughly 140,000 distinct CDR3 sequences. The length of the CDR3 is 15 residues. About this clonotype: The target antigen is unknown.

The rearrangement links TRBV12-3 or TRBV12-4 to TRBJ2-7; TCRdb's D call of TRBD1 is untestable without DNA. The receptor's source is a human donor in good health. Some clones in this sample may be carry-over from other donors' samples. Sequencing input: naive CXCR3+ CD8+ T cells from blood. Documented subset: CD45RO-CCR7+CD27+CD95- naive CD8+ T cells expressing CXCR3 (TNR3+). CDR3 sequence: CASSSADRAPYEQYF.